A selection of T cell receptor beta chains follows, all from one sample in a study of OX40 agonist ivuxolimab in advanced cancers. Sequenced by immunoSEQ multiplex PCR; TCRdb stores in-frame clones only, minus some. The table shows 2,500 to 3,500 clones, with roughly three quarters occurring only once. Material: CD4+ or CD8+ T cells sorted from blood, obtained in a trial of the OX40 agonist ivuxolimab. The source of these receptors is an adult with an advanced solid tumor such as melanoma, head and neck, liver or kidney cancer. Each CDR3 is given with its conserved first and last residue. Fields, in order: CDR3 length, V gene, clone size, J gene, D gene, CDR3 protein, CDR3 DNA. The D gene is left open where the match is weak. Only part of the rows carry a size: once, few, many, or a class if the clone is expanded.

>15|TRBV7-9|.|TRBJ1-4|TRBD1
CASSLLTGEDEKLFF
TGTGCCAGCAGCTTGCTGACAGGGGAGGATGAAAAACTGTTTTTT
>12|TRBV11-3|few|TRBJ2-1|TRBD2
CASSFSGGEQFF
TGTGCCAGCAGCTTTAGCGGGGGTGAGCAGTTCTTC
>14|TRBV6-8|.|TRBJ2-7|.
CASSYPVLTYEQYF
TGTGCCAGCAGTTACCCAGTACTTACCTACGAGCAGTACTTC
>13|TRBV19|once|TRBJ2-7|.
CASSNPGGYEQYF
TGTGCCAGTAGTAACCCAGGTGGCTACGAGCAGTACTTC
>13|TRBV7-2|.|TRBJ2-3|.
CASSLMETDTQYF
TGTGCCAGCAGCTTAATGGAAACAGATACGCAGTATTTT
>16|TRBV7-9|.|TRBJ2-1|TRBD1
CASSLADRGRYNEQFF
TGTGCCAGCAGCTTAGCAGACAGGGGTCGCTACAATGAGCAGTTCTTC
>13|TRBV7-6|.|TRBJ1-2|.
CASSHRGLYGYTF
TGTGCCAGCAGCCATCGAGGACTCTATGGCTACACCTTC
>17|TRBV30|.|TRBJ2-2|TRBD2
CAFGGWTSGANTGELFF
TGTGCCTTTGGAGGGTGGACTAGCGGAGCGAACACCGGGGAGCTGTTTTTT
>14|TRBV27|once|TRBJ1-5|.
CASSFGYSNQPQHF
TGTGCCAGCAGTTTTGGTTATAGCAATCAGCCCCAGCATTTT
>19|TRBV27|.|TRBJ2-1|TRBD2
CASSLRPGLAGVSYNEQFF
TGTGCCAGCAGTTTACGCCCGGGACTAGCGGGGGTGTCCTACAATGAGCAGTTCTTC
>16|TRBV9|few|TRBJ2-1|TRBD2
CASSVGRTSDYNEQFF
TGTGCCAGCAGCGTAGGGAGGACTAGCGACTACAATGAGCAGTTCTTC
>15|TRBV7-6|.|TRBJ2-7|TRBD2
CASSFGTSGNYEQYF
TGTGCCAGCAGCTTCGGGACTAGCGGGAATTACGAGCAGTACTTC